Below, one T cell receptor beta chain is given with its context. The sample holds one count of this clone. Its cognate antigen has yet to be identified. No qualities accompany the bases; no much larger clone lies one base away. This sample is drawn from a study of blood T cell repertoires in COVID-19 (dated by TCRdb to 2019 to 2021). In terms of the full investigation: The collaborator samples originated in the United States, Italy and Spain and spanned the acute and convalescent phases of COVID-19. The prospective study material was composed of cDNA or gDNA derived from T cells, B-cell-depleted T cells, or PBMCs. The dataset comprised deeply sampled blood TCRbeta repertoires from subjects exposed to, actively infected with, or recovered from COVID-19. The repertoires were made available in a free public database intended to serve as a resource for research on the immune response to SARS-CoV-2. Samples were obtained from the ongoing ImmuneRACE study (first 160 participants) and from approximately 1,200 subjects provided by 6 global collaborators. Nearly every sample came with metadata listing a de-identified subject ID, COVID-19 status, age in years and sex. Where available, HLA class I and class II types were obtained from metadata supplied by the sample provider rather than from assay-based typing. The full study reports these points: The quantity of clinical and demographic metadata differed by source and by participant and was supplied without curation.

TCRbeta CDR3 regions were amplified from genomic DNA using the immunoSEQ Assay, a bias-controlled multiplex PCR. The published analysis was carried out like this. The number of nucleated cells in each sample was estimated from the amplification of reference gene primers within the assay. Sequence reads were collapsed and filtered to measure the absolute abundance of every unique TCRbeta CDR3 rearrangement. Productive Simpson clonality was computed per sample as the square root of Simpson's diversity index over productive rearrangements. In TCRdb, the immuneACCESS table is reduced to in-frame sequences with V and J assigned. These tables do not hold every clone; where another copy was compared, an unresolved V gene accounts for under half, and the others remain unexplained. The V and J calls and clone size are taken from that table; D and trimming were inferred from the DNA. Here the sample has approximately 130,000 clones; roughly 79% occur a single time. Around 8% of the sample is held by the ten biggest clonotypes.

A distance of 13 bases separates the germline ends of V and J, which lose 0 bases and 7 bases respectively. The CDR3 runs 15 residues from the cysteine to the phenylalanine. The read is trimmed to its CDR3 DNA, 45 bases read in frame from base 1. In the germline V gene (reference sequence), CDR1 corresponds to SGHKS and CDR2 to YYEKEE. Each collaborating institution followed its own protocols to collect whole blood in K2EDTA tubes. For TCRbeta analysis, collaborators shipped samples in one of three forms: frozen whole blood, isolated PBMCs, or DNA extracted from either of those sample types. Sequences were obtained from peripheral blood. The clonotype comes from a woman aged 55-69 years with active or convalescent COVID-19. The chain links TRBV5-5 with TRBJ1-4; possibly the D gene is TRBD1, per 5 matching bases. Here the CDR3 is given as CASSLGTREGEKLFF. The nucleotide sequence reads as follows: TGTGCCAGCAGCTTGGGGACCAGGGAGGGTGAAAAACTGTTTTTT.